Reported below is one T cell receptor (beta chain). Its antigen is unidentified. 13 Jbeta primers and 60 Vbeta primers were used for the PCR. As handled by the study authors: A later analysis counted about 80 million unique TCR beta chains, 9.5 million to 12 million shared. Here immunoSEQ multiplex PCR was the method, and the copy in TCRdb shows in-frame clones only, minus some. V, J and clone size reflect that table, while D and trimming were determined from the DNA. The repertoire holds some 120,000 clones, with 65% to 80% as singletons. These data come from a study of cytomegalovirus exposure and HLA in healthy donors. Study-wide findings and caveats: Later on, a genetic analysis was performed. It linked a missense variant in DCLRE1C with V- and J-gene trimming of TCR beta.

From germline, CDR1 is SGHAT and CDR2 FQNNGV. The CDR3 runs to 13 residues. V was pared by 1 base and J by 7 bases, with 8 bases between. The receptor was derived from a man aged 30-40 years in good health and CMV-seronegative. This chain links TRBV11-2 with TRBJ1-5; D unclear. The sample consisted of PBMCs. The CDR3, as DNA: TGTGCCAGCAGCTTAGTAAACCGGCAGCCCCAGCATTTT. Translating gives CASSLVNRQPQHF.